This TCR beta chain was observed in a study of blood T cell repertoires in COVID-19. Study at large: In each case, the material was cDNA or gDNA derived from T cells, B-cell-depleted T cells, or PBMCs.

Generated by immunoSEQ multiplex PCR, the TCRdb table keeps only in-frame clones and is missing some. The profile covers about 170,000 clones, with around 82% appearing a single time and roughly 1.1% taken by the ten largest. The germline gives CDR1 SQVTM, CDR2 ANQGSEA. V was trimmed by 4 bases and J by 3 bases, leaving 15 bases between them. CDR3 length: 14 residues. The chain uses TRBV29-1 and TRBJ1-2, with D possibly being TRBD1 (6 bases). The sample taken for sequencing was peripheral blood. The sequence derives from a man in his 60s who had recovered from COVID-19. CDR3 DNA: TGCAGCGTTGCCGACAGGATCGACCACTATGGCTACACCTTC. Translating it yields CSVADRIDHYGYTF. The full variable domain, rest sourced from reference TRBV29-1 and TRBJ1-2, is SAVISQKPSRDICQRGTSLTIQCQVDSQVTMMFWYRQQPGQSLTLIATANQGSEATYESGFVIDKFPISRPNLTFSTLTVSNMSPEDSSIYLCSVADRIDHYGYTFGSGTRLTVV.